A selection of T cell receptor beta chains follows, all from one sample in a study of cytomegalovirus exposure and HLA in healthy donors. Sequencing used immunoSEQ multiplex PCR; TCRdb keeps in-frame clones, though not all of them. Of over 200,000 clones in the sample, about 80% were seen once. Sequencing was carried out using PBMCs. All receptors come from a male donor in good health and CMV-seronegative. CDR3s include the opening cysteine and the closing phenylalanine or tryptophan. A D gene is named only where the DNA matches it firmly. Clone size is stated in some rows and not others, as once, few, many or a class when expanded.

V gene,D gene,J gene,clone size,CDR3 protein,CDR3 DNA
TRBV7-2,TRBD1,TRBJ2-1,NA,CASSRPPGQGINEQFF,TGTGCCAGCAGCAGACCCCCGGGACAGGGGATCAATGAGCAGTTCTTC
TRBV6-5,NA,TRBJ1-6,NA,CASSLNQGYSPLHF,TGTGCCAGCAGTCTGAACCAGGGGTATTCACCCCTCCACTTT
TRBV30,NA,TRBJ2-7,once,CAGTGSSYEQYF,TGTGCCGGCACAGGGAGCTCCTACGAGCAGTACTTC
TRBV6-6,NA,TRBJ1-5,NA,CASSPQTALNQPQHF,TGTGCCAGCAGTCCCCAGACAGCCCTCAATCAGCCCCAGCATTTT
TRBV28,NA,TRBJ2-3,NA,CASNTRGEGTDTQYF,TGTGCCAGCAATACCAGGGGGGAGGGCACAGATACGCAGTATTTT
TRBV4-1,NA,TRBJ1-3,NA,CASSQETRSGNTIYF,TGCGCCAGCAGCCAAGAGACACGCTCTGGAAACACCATATATTTT
TRBV6-5,TRBD1,TRBJ2-7,NA,CASSYAPGQGYEQYF,TGTGCCAGCAGTTACGCCCCGGGACAGGGATACGAGCAGTACTTC
TRBV5-1,TRBD1,TRBJ2-7,NA,CASSLEVTGLYEQYF,TGCGCCAGCAGCTTGGAAGTGACAGGGCTCTACGAGCAGTACTTC
TRBV2,NA,TRBJ1-2,NA,CAIQGRSTGKIIYGYTF,TGTGCCATCCAGGGGCGATCGACAGGAAAAATCATCTATGGCTACACCTTC
TRBV18,TRBD2,TRBJ2-2,NA,CASSATSGSAGGELFF,TGTGCCAGCTCGGCGACTAGCGGGAGTGCCGGCGGGGAGCTGTTTTTT
TRBV7-2,NA,TRBJ1-1,once,CASSLDLGGTEAFF,TGTGCCAGCAGCTTAGATCTGGGGGGCACTGAAGCTTTCTTT
TRBV7-9,NA,TRBJ1-1,NA,CASSRAGGRTEAFF,TGTGCCAGCAGCCGAGCCGGGGGGCGGACTGAAGCTTTCTTT
TRBV9,NA,TRBJ2-1,NA,CASSVESAVSYNEQFF,TGTGCCAGCAGCGTAGAGAGTGCGGTCTCCTACAATGAGCAGTTCTTC
TRBV2,TRBD1,TRBJ1-3,NA,CASSGWDRAGNTIYF,TGTGCCAGCAGTGGATGGGACAGGGCTGGAAACACCATATATTTT
TRBV6-5,NA,TRBJ1-5,NA,CASSYSIQGGQPQHF,TGTGCCAGCAGTTACTCGATTCAGGGAGGTCAGCCCCAGCATTTT
TRBV5-1,NA,TRBJ2-1,NA,CASTQGNEQFF,TGCGCCAGTACGCAGGGGAATGAGCAGTTCTTC
TRBV18,NA,TRBJ1-2,NA,CASSPFRTENYGYTF,TGTGCCAGCTCACCGTTCCGGACAGAAAACTATGGCTACACCTTC
TRBV6-6,TRBD2,TRBJ2-3,few,CASSYSVGLVTDTQYF,TGTGCCAGCAGTTACTCTGTGGGACTAGTTACAGATACGCAGTATTTT
TRBV27,NA,TRBJ1-1,NA,CASIGVWNTEAFF,TGTGCCAGCATCGGGGTATGGAACACTGAAGCTTTCTTT
TRBV27,NA,TRBJ2-7,NA,CASSLSLLSGSYEQYF,TGTGCCAGCAGTTTATCCCTTCTGAGCGGGTCATACGAGCAGTACTTC
TRBV2,NA,TRBJ2-2,NA,CASSKTGPDTGELFF,TGTGCCAGCAGTAAAACAGGGCCGGACACCGGGGAGCTGTTTTTT
TRBV6-5,TRBD2,TRBJ2-3,once,CASSYRGRALDTQYF,TGTGCCAGCAGTTACCGCGGGAGGGCCCTAGATACGCAGTATTTT
TRBV6-1,TRBD2,TRBJ2-3,few,CASSFGSGGAYTQYF,TGTGCCAGCAGTTTCGGTAGCGGGGGGGCCTATACGCAGTATTTT
TRBV5-4,TRBD1,TRBJ1-6,NA,CASSRGTGANSPLHF,TGTGCCAGCAGCCGGGGGACAGGGGCTAATTCACCCCTCCACTTT
TRBV5-4,TRBD1,TRBJ1-1,NA,CASSLGGTAYMNTEAFF,TGTGCCAGCAGCTTGGGGGGGACAGCCTACATGAACACTGAAGCTTTCTTT
TRBV4-2,NA,TRBJ2-3,NA,CASSQEIIADTQYF,TGTGCCAGCAGCCAAGAAATTATTGCAGATACGCAGTATTTT
TRBV2,TRBD1,TRBJ2-1,NA,CASLEGGGWVNEQFF,TGTGCCAGCCTAGAAGGGGGCGGTTGGGTCAATGAGCAGTTCTTC
TRBV28,NA,TRBJ1-5,NA,CASSKGQFNQPQHF,TGTGCCAGCAGCAAGGGACAATTCAATCAGCCCCAGCATTTT
TRBV28,NA,TRBJ1-1,once,CASSLGITYTEAFF,TGTGCCAGCAGTTTAGGCATTACCTACACTGAAGCTTTCTTT
TRBV7-2,NA,TRBJ2-3,NA,CASRRWRTDTQYF,TGTGCCAGCCGGCGGTGGCGCACAGATACGCAGTATTTT
TRBV6-5,TRBD2,TRBJ2-2,NA,CASRGLAGGGGELFF,TGTGCCAGCAGGGGACTAGCGGGAGGGGGAGGGGAGCTGTTTTTT
TRBV6-5,NA,TRBJ2-2,NA,CASSYRAPPNTGELFF,TGTGCCAGCAGTTACCGCGCCCCGCCGAACACCGGGGAGCTGTTTTTT
TRBV5-8,NA,TRBJ1-2,NA,CASSLGGRGNDGYTF,TGTGCCAGCAGCTTGGGAGGCAGGGGAAATGATGGCTACACCTTC